This T cell receptor beta chain was sequenced for a study of graft-versus-host responses after intestinal transplantation. Germline V gene data show CDR1 as MNHNS and CDR2 as SASEGT. V lost 2 bases and J lost 4, with 6 bases in between. The CDR3 covers 13 residues. The protocol was immunoSEQ multiplex PCR, while the TCRdb copy is restricted to in-frame clones and leaves out a portion. The sample includes under 150,000 clones, about nine tenths of them seen just once. Study results and limitations: Early post-transplant HvG declines showed an association with peak circulating GvH clone levels.

This clone has only one observation. Antigen unknown. The same CDR3 can be traced to other DNA sequences in this sample. Specimen: unstimulated CD4+ T cells sorted from spleen or lymph node cells, collected before intestinal transplant. This clonotype was obtained from a human donor who received an intestinal transplant. The rearrangement links TRBV6-1 to TRBJ1-5; D remains unclear. The CDR3, as DNA: TGTGCCAGCAGTGAATCGGGAAATCAGCCCCAGCATTTT. Its protein product is CASSESGNQPQHF.